This T cell receptor beta chain was sequenced during a study of blood T cell repertoires in COVID-19 (dated by TCRdb to 2019 to 2021). As for the study more broadly: Samples from collaborators originated in the United States, Italy and Spain and spanned both the acute and convalescent phases of COVID-19. Nearly every sample came with metadata listing a de-identified subject ID, COVID-19 status, age in years and sex. The material from the prospective study consisted of cDNA or gDNA derived from T cells, B-cell-depleted T cells, or PBMCs. The repertoires were released in a freely available public database intended as a resource for research on the immune response to SARS-CoV-2. Subjects who had been exposed to COVID-19, were actively infected with it, or had recovered from it provided the deeply sampled blood TCRbeta repertoires that made up the dataset. Samples were obtained from the ongoing ImmuneRACE study (first 160 participants) and from 1,254 subjects provided by 6 global collaborators. Where HLA class I and class II types were available, the types were taken from metadata supplied by the sample provider, not from assay-based typing. What the research found in general, with its limitations: The quantity of clinical and demographic metadata differed by source and by participant and was supplied without curation.

V ends up 0 bases short and J 6 bases short, with an unmatched junction base count of 4. The CDR3 measures 16 amino acids from cysteine to phenylalanine. The entry retains the CDR3 DNA only, 48 bases that are in frame from base 1. Based on the germline V gene, the CDR1 and CDR2 sequences are SGHVS and FQNEAQ. At one collaborating source in Seattle, patients were enrolled during active infection and were followed longitudinally through the course of disease. Each collaborating institution followed its own protocols to collect whole blood in K2EDTA tubes. For TCRbeta analysis, collaborator samples were shipped as frozen whole blood, as isolated PBMCs, or as DNA extracted from either sample type. TCRbeta CDR3 regions were amplified from genomic DNA using the immunoSEQ Assay, a bias-controlled multiplex PCR. From the authors' description of their analysis: Nucleated cell counts per sample were estimated from amplification of reference gene primers within the assay. Sequence reads were collapsed and filtered to measure the absolute abundance of every unique TCRbeta CDR3 rearrangement. For each sample, productive Simpson clonality was calculated by taking the square root of Simpson's diversity index across productive rearrangements. The table comes from immuneACCESS by way of TCRdb, which keeps in-frame sequences with V and J called. Part of the clones is missing from these tables; in studies checked, under half for an unresolved V gene and the rest for unknown reasons. The V and J calls and clone size were taken over from that table, and D and trimming were inferred from the DNA. This sample comprises hundreds of thousands of clones, about nine tenths of them detected only once. The ten largest make up just under 7.5% of the sample.

Concerning this clone itself: The antigen this receptor binds is unknown. One base away there is no much larger clone; base qualities are not given.

The rearrangement combines TRBV7-8 with TRBJ1-6; TRBD1 matches 8 bases in the middle. The clonotype comes from a woman in her 70s with COVID-19, enrolled during active disease. The sequencing sample was made of peripheral blood. The DNA sequence reads TGTGCCAGCAGCTTAGCACGGGACAGGCTTAATTCACCCCTCCACTTT. Translated, this gives CASSLARDRLNSPLHF.